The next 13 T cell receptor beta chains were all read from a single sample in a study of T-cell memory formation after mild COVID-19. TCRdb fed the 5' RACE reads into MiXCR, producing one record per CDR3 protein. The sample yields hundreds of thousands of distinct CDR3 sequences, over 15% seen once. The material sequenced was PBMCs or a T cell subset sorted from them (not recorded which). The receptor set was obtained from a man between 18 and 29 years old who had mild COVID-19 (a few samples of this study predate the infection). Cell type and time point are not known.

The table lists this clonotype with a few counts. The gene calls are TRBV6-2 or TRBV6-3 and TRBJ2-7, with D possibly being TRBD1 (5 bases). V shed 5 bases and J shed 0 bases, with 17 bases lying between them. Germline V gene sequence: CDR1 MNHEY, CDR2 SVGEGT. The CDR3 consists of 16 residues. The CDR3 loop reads CASSTSMTVISYEQYF. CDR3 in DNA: TGTGCCAGCAGTACGTCAATGACAGTTATCTCCTACGAGCAGTACTTC.

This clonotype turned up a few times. CDR3 in DNA: TGCGCCAGCAGCCCGCAGGGGGCCCGCACTGAAGCTTTCTTT. Translated, it gives CASSPQGARTEAFF. The rearrangement joins TRBV5-1 to TRBJ1-1; TRBD1 aligns across 8 bases. The CDR3 covers 14 residues. Looked up from germline, CDR1 is SGHRS and CDR2 is YFSETQ. With V trimmed by 4 bases and J by 4 bases, 6 bases remained unmatched.

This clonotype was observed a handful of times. DNA for the CDR3: TGTGCCAGCAGAACGGGACTAGCCCCAGATACGCAGTATTTT. As protein: CASRTGLAPDTQYF. V and J are TRBV5-6 and TRBJ2-3; 9 bases align to TRBD2. CDR3 length equals 14 residues. Per the germline V gene, CDR1 is SGHDT and CDR2 is YYEEEE. Losses at the gene ends were 5 bases for V and 4 bases for J; bases not matched to a gene: 5.

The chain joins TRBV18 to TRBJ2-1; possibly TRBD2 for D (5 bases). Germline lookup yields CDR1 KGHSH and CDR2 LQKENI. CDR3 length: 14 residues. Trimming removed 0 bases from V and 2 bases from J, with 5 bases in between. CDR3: CASSPPGAYNEQFF. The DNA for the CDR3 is TGTGCCAGCTCACCACCGGGAGCCTACAATGAGCAGTTCTTC. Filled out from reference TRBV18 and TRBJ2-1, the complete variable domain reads NAGVMQNPRHLVRRRGQEARLRCSPMKGHSHVYWYRQLPEEGLKFMVYLQKENIIDESGMPKERFSAEFPKEGPSILRIQQVVRGDSAAYFCASSPPGAYNEQFFGPGTRLTVL.

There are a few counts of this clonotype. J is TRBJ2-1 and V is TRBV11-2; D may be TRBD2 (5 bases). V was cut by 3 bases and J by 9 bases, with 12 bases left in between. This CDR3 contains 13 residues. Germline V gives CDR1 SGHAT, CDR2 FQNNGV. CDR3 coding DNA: TGTGCCAGCAGCTTTAGACGGGGTGGTGAGCAGTTCTTC. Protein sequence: CASSFRRGGEQFF.

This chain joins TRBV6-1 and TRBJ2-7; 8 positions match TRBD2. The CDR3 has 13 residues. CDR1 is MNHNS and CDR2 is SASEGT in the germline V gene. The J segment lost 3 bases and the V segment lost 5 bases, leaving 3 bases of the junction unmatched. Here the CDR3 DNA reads TGTGCCAGCAGTAGAGCGGGGGTCTACGAGCAGTACTTC. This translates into CASSRAGVYEQYF.

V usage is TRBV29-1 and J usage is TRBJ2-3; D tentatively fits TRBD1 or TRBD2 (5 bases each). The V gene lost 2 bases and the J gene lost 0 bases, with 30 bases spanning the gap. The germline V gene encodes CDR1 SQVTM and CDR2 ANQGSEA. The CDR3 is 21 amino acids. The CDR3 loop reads CSVELIRGPRGADPSTDTQYF. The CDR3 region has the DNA TGCAGCGTTGAATTAATTAGAGGGCCGAGGGGCGCGGACCCTAGCACAGATACGCAGTATTTT.

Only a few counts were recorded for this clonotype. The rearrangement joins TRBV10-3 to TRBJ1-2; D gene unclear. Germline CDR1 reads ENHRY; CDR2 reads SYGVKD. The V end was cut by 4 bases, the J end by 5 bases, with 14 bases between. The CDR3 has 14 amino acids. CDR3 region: CAISGGPLPYGYTF. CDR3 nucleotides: TGTGCCATCAGTGGAGGACCGCTCCCTTATGGCTACACCTTC.

This CDR3 reads CATSRDRGVRELFF. Written as DNA, the CDR3 is TGTGCCACCAGCAGAGATCGGGGGGTCCGGGAGCTGTTTTTT. The J gene is TRBJ2-2, the V gene TRBV15; 7 bases are shared with TRBD2. The V and J ends lost 0 bases and 9 bases, in that order; junction bases with no gene match: 4. This CDR3 has 14 residues. Germline-derived CDR1 and CDR2 are LNHNV and YYDKDF (reference sequence).

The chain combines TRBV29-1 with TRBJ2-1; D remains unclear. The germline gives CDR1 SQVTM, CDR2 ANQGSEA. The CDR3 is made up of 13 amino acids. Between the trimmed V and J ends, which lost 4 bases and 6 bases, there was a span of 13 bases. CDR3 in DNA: TGCAGCGTTGCAGTGGCCATCGGCAATGAGCAGTTCTTC. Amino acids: CSVAVAIGNEQFF.

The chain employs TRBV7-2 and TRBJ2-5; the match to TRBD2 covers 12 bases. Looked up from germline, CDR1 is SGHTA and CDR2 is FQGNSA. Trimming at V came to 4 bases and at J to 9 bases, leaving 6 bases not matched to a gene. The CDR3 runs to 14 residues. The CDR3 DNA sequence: TGTGCCAGCAGCTCAGGACTAGCGGGAAGTCCCCAGTACTTC. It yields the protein CASSSGLAGSPQYF.

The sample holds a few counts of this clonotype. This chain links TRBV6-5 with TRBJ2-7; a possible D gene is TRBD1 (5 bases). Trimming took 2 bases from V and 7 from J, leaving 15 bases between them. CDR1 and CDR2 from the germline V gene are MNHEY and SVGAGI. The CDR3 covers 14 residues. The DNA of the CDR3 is TGTGCCAGCAGTTACAGGGGCGCCCCCGGAGAGCAGTACTTC. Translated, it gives CASSYRGAPGEQYF.

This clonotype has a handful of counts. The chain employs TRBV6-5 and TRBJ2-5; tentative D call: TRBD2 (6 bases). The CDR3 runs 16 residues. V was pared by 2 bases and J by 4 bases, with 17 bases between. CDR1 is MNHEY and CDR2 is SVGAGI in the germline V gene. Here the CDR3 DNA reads TGTGCCAGCAGTTACCGCCCTACGGGGGTGACAGAGACCCAGTACTTC. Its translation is CASSYRPTGVTETQYF.